This TCR beta chain was recorded in a study of T cells in Graves' hyperthyroidism and ophthalmopathy. Study-wide points: Ophthalmopathy was separated from stable hyperthyroidism by a 13 V-J model.

RNA transcripts yielded amplified TCR beta CDR3 regions. HTBI primers were used for first-round RT-PCR of the TCR CDR3. Each CDR3 protein is one row after TCRdb ran MiXCR on the multiplex PCR reads. The sample yields approximately 560,000 distinct CDR3 sequences, roughly 46% seen once. Exclusion criteria comprised uncontrolled infection, other autoimmune disease, pregnancy or lactation. Turning to this clonotype: Its specificity is not known.

Specimen: peripheral blood or thyroid tissue (not recorded which). This TCR derives from a woman aged 18-30 years with Graves' hyperthyroidism.

CDR3 sequence: CASSLRAAGGAANTDTQYF. In DNA, the CDR3 is TGTGCCAGCAGCTTACGGGCGGCGGGAGGCGCCGCCAACACAGATACGCAGTATTTT. The V call is TRBV7-2, the J call TRBJ2-3, with 8 bases fitting TRBD2. V was clipped by 2 bases and J by 2 bases; unmatched bases: 15. Germline CDR1 reads SGHTA; CDR2 reads FQGNSA. The CDR3 runs 19 residues.